This TCR beta chain stems from a study of CD8 T cells in Susac syndrome. Random hexamers were used to reverse transcribe an amount of roughly 0.5 to 1 ug RNA. Across 54 Vbeta and 13 Jbeta, immunoSEQ multiplex PCR amplified TCR beta CDR3. MiXCR was run by TCRdb on the immunoSEQ multiplex PCR reads, yielding one entry per CDR3 protein. The sample has approximately 140,000 distinct CDR3 sequences; around 95% are singletons. Trimming removed 5 bases at V and 3 bases at J, with 14 bases between. Looked up from germline, CDR1 is MDHEN and CDR2 is SYDVKM. This CDR3 region has 14 residues. Sequencing of TCR beta drew on CD8+ and CD4+ T cells from blood. The patients serving as multiple sclerosis controls were treatment-naive. They had stable or active relapsing-remitting disease and fulfilled revised McDonald criteria. Bulk CD8+ and CD4+ cells came from magnetic negative isolation; CD8+ TEMRA by FACS.

The chain couples TRBV28 to TRBJ2-7; no clear D. Sequenced input: CD4+ T cells from PBMCs. This receptor was obtained from a human donor with multiple sclerosis. In DNA form, the CDR3 reads TGTGCCAGCAGTCTTCCGGGCCAGCACTACGAGCAGTACTTC. Its protein is CASSLPGQHYEQYF.